The 14 T cell receptor beta chains below come from one sample, sequenced in a study of CD8+ T cells in alopecia areata. It was cDNA, reverse transcribed from extracted RNA, that served as the sequencing template. TCRdb's table, derived via immunoSEQ multiplex PCR, lists solely in-frame clones and lacks some. Here the sample spans under 350,000 clones, roughly 64% being singletons. Treatment here: oral pan-JAK inhibitor, 5-10 mg twice daily. Sequences were derived from CD4+ T cells sorted from blood, sampled at week 24, from a patient treated with tofacitinib. All receptors derive from a human donor with alopecia areata.

The chain employs TRBV4-2 and TRBJ2-7; 9 positions match TRBD1. Germline loops: CDR1 LGHNA, CDR2 YNFKEQ. V shed 2 bases, J shed 1 base, and the junction held 6 bases outside the gene matches. CDR3 length: 16 residues. The CDR3 reads CASSQLQGQGSYEQYF. For the CDR3, the DNA is TGTGCCAGCAGCCAATTGCAGGGACAGGGATCCTACGAGCAGTACTTC.

Remarks on this clone: The sample holds other DNA sequences that translate to the same CDR3. This chain uses TRBV7-9 with TRBJ2-7; possibly TRBD1 for D (6 bases). The germline V gene has CDR1 SEHNR and CDR2 FQNEAQ (reference sequence). CDR3 length equals 14 residues. V dropped 0 bases and J dropped 0 bases, with 6 bases sitting between them. CDR3 sequence reads: CASSLAGGSYEQYF. The DNA for the CDR3 is TGTGCCAGCAGCTTAGCAGGGGGCTCCTACGAGCAGTACTTC. The full variable domain, its missing parts supplied by reference TRBV7-9 and TRBJ2-7, is DTGVSQNPRHKITKRGQNVTFRCDPISEHNRLYWYRQTLGQGPEFLTYFQNEAQLEKSRLLSDRFSAERPKGSFSTLEIQRTEQGDSAMYLCASSLAGGSYEQYFGPGTRLTVT.

The chain recombines TRBV4-1 with TRBJ2-5; 11 positions match TRBD2. This CDR3 is built from 15 residues. The V and J ends lost 7 bases and 2 bases, in that order; junction bases with no gene match: 6. Germline V gene data show CDR1 as MGHRA and CDR2 as YSYEKL. CDR3 region: CASTLAGGLQETQYF. In DNA form, the CDR3 reads TGCGCCAGCACGCTAGCGGGGGGACTTCAAGAGACCCAGTACTTC.

The chain joins TRBV29-1 to TRBJ2-5; a weak D match, TRBD1 (5 bases). The J call may be incorrect, as the DNA end agrees better with TRBJ2-7. The CDR3 runs 14 residues. The V gene's germline CDR1 is SQVTM and CDR2 ANQGSEA. As DNA, the CDR3 is TGCAGCGTTGTCCTCCGGACAATCTCGGACGAGCAGTACTTC. This translates into CSVVLRTISDEQYF.

This clone was picked up a small number of times. The gene calls are TRBV6-5 and TRBJ2-7; tentatively, D is TRBD1 or TRBD2 (7 bases each). The V end lost 4 bases, the J end lost 2 bases, and 12 bases lay between the germline ends. The germline V gene encodes CDR1 MNHEY and CDR2 SVGAGI. The CDR3 is 14 amino acids. The CDR3: CASSLTGRAYEQYF. The CDR3, as DNA: TGTGCCAGCAGTTTGACAGGGAGGGCCTACGAGCAGTACTTC.

This chain joins TRBV29-1 and TRBJ2-3; D assignment may be TRBD1 or TRBD2 (5 bases each). V was shortened by 1 base and J by 1 base, with 9 bases between the two germline ends. Germline V CDR1 and CDR2: SQVTM, ANQGSEA. CDR3 length equals 14 residues. CDR3 DNA sequence: TGCAGCGTTGAAGGAGGGACCCGCACAGATACGCAGTATTTT. Translated, it gives CSVEGGTRTDTQYF.

The V call is TRBV6-1, the J call TRBJ2-3; D ambiguous. There are 13 residues in the CDR3. Deletions cut 5 bases from V and 3 bases from J, with 9 bases between. Germline CDR1 reads MNHNS; CDR2 reads SASEGT. The DNA of the CDR3 is TGTGCCAGCAGTTCGGGCCCTACAGATACGCAGTATTTT. Encoded protein: CASSSGPTDTQYF.

This chain links TRBV5-1 with TRBJ1-6; tentative D call: TRBD1 (6 bases). In germline, CDR1 is SGHRS, CDR2 YFSETQ. This CDR3 contains 14 residues. V shed 1 base and J shed 7 bases, with 9 bases lying between them. This CDR3 reads CASSLTGRNSPLHF. In DNA, the CDR3 is TGCGCCAGCAGCTTGACAGGGAGGAATTCACCCCTCCACTTT. The variable domain in full, with the rest retrieved from reference TRBV5-1 and TRBJ1-6, is KAGVTQTPRYLIKTRGQQVTLSCSPISGHRSVSWYQQTPGQGLQFLFEYFSETQRNKGNFPGRFSGRQFSNSRSEMNVSTLELGDSALYLCASSLTGRNSPLHFGNGTRLTVT.

This rearrangement joins TRBV7-9 to TRBJ2-5; 9 positions agree with TRBD2. There are 15 residues in the CDR3. Trimming at V came to 5 bases and at J to 2 bases, leaving 6 bases not matched to a gene. Germline CDR1 and CDR2: SEHNR and FQNEAQ (reference sequence). The CDR3 DNA is TGTGCCAGCAGCGAAGGACTAGCGAGGCAAGAGACCCAGTACTTC. The encoded protein is CASSEGLARQETQYF.

This clone was picked up one time. The genes are TRBV9 and TRBJ2-3, with 10 nucleotides matching TRBD2. V shed 1 base and J 2 bases; nucleotides not matched to a gene: 4. CDR1 and CDR2 (germline): SGDLS, YYNGEE. The CDR3 is made up of 16 amino acids. CDR3 sequence (DNA): TGTGCCAGCAGCGTAAGTCTAGCGGGGGCCACAGATACGCAGTATTTT. Its translation is CASSVSLAGATDTQYF.

This clone was seen a few times. This rearrangement joins TRBV29-1 to TRBJ2-1; tentatively, D is TRBD2 (5 bases). Trimming left V 0 bases short and J 7 bases short, with 19 bases between. CDR1 SQVTM and CDR2 ANQGSEA come from the germline V gene. The CDR3 has 16 residues. DNA of the CDR3: TGCAGCGTTGAAGAGCTCTTCGGGCTAGCCGGGAATGAGCAGTTCTTC. Amino acid sequence: CSVEELFGLAGNEQFF.

This rearrangement joins TRBV5-1 to TRBJ2-7, with 10 bases fitting TRBD1. Trimming at V came to 4 bases and at J to 3 bases, leaving 1 base not matched to a gene. CDR3 length: 13 residues. CDR1 is SGHRS, CDR2 YFSETQ, per germline. The CDR3 DNA sequence: TGCGCCAGCAGCGGGACAGGGGACTACGAGCAGTACTTC. This gives the protein CASSGTGDYEQYF. The complete variable domain, with remaining parts taken from reference TRBV5-1 and TRBJ2-7, reads KAGVTQTPRYLIKTRGQQVTLSCSPISGHRSVSWYQQTPGQGLQFLFEYFSETQRNKGNFPGRFSGRQFSNSRSEMNVSTLELGDSALYLCASSGTGDYEQYFGPGTRLTVT.

The chain carries TRBV30 and TRBJ2-3; possible D gene TRBD1, 6 bases. V was shortened by 1 base and J by 0 bases, with 11 bases between the two germline ends. Germline lookup yields CDR1 GTSNPN and CDR2 SVGIG (reference sequence). The CDR3 consists of 15 residues. CDR3 nucleotide sequence: TGTGCCTGGAGTGGAGGGGGTACTAGCACAGATACGCAGTATTTT. Translation: CAWSGGGTSTDTQYF.

The rearrangement links TRBV19 to TRBJ2-7, with D perhaps matching TRBD1 or TRBD2 (5 bases each). Germline V gene lookup returns CDR1 LNHDA and CDR2 SQIVND (reference sequence). This CDR3 has 15 amino acids. V gave up 5 bases and J gave up 8 bases, with 22 bases separating them. CDR3 loop: CASSPGTSVNLQQYF. In DNA form, the CDR3 reads TGTGCCAGTAGTCCAGGGACGTCTGTTAACCTACAGCAGTACTTC.